The T cell receptor (beta chain) described here comes from a study of immunodeficiency (dated by TCRdb to between 2018 and 2021). Some background on the complete study: Repertoire analysis was done to look for VDJ recombination defects and oligoclonality.

Points the paper makes about the study in general: Between patients and controls, productive entropy and V-J pairing of CD4+ T cells looked similar. In the entropy comparisons of patients versus healthy controls, patients were shown as n=3 (open circles), and an effect on thymic development was only suggested as possible. Severe oligoclonality, as judged by top-100 and total clonotype frequencies, was observed in patient CD8+ T cells but not in patient CD4+ T cells.

The CDR3 has 14 amino acids, counting the end cysteine and phenylalanine. Left in the record is the CDR3 DNA by itself, 42 bases read in frame from the first base. Per the germline V gene, KGHDR is the CDR1 and SFDVKD is the CDR2. V was cut back by 3 bases and J by 2 bases, leaving a gap of 9 bases between them. Naive CD4 T cells, and even more so naive CD8 T cells, were reduced in the patients, while effector memory subpopulations were expanded. Before TCR sequencing, CD3+CD4+ T cells were sorted out of fresh PBMCs. On this clone itself: Its antigen is currently not known. No much larger clone exists at a distance of one base, and base qualities are not known.

After extraction using the QIAamp DNA Blood Mini Kit, genomic DNA was sent off for immunoSEQ repertoire analysis. Using a standard quantity of genomic DNA template, multiplex PCR was run to amplify the CDR3 regions. The PCR products underwent sequencing on an Illumina platform. In the original analysis: Alignment of sequences was done against a reference, and the V, D and J gene definitions came from IMGT. To eliminate PCR and sequencing errors, a nearest-neighbor clustering algorithm combined closely related sequences. V, D and J usage in productive unique and total sequences was analyzed using ImmunoSEQ Analyzer tools and R version 3.6.1. TCRdb re-hosts the immuneACCESS table, in-frame sequences only. Its copies lack some clones; in the studies checked, an unresolved V gene accounts for under half of them, and the cause for the rest is not known. The DNA gave D and trimming, while V, J and clone size come from that table. Here the sample has roughly 2,500 clones; approximately 89% occur a single time. Just under 20% of the sample is in the top ten clones.

The chain was built from TRBV24-1 and TRBJ2-5; the best D guess is TRBD2, with 6 bases matching. The source is a woman in her late teens or twenties with POLD1 deficiency. The sequencing sample was made of CD4+ T cells from blood. The bases read TGTGCCACCAGTGATGGAGGGCCGCAAGAGACCCAGTACTTC. This sequence encodes CATSDGGPQETQYF.